Here is one T cell receptor beta chain with its context. Its antigen remains undetermined. No base-level quality is on record; no much larger clone is a single base apart. For TCR Vbeta sequencing, memory CD4+ T cells were sorted ex vivo from the peripheral blood of both healthy controls and narcolepsy patients. Libraries were made using the immunoSEQ multiplex PCR assay. TCRdb took over this immuneACCESS table, retaining in-frame rearrangements with V and J assigned. Such tables are incomplete; in checked studies, under half of the missing clones stem from an unresolved V gene, and the remainder is unexplained. The sample yields under 35,000 clones; more than 70% were counted once. The ten largest clones capture around 0.89% of the sample. This sample is drawn from a study of T cells in narcolepsy (dated by TCRdb to the late 2010s). Background for the entire study: Patients with narcolepsy type 1 or type 2 (NT1, NT2) and healthy control donors were enrolled in the study. Autoreactive T cells targeting hypocretin neuron self-antigens (hypocretin, TRIB2) were sought in narcolepsy patients, and TCR Vbeta sequencing was used to track clonotypes in blood and CSF.

From the cysteine through the phenylalanine, the CDR3 covers 11 amino acids. Just the 33-base CDR3 DNA is kept, in frame starting at base 1. CDR1 is given as SGHTA and CDR2 as FQGTGA, both from the germline V gene. Trimming costs V 4 bases and J 4 bases, and their ends lie 4 bases apart. The paper as a whole reports these results and caveats: Plots that compared CSF and blood CD4+ T cell clonotypes from the same patient highlighted HCRT-specific and TRIB2-specific autoreactive clonotypes. Numbers of sequenced blood memory CD4+ clonotypes were comparable, averaging around 42,000 in patients and about 30,000 in controls. Certain blood memory CD4+ repertoires from patients and controls had no sequences that matched autoreactive T cell clones. Autoreactive clonotypes were reported to be detected serially in the blood of the same patients and of different patients, but not in the blood of healthy controls.

The V and J segments used are TRBV7-3 and TRBJ1-2, with the D gene call left open. The sample was memory (CD45RA-) CD4+ T cells from blood. Reading the label with the study, this specimen's cell subset or site is: memory T cells sorted ex vivo from peripheral blood. The TCR originated in a human donor in good health. This receptor carries the CDR3 CASSSGYGYTF. The DNA sequence reads TGTGCCAGCAGCTCAGGCTATGGCTACACCTTC.